Following are 21 T cell receptor beta chains from one sample sequenced in a study of identical twins. TCRdb ran MiXCR on the 5' RACE reads and lists one entry per CDR3 protein. The sample records 420,000 or so distinct CDR3 sequences, approximately 17% being singletons. The sequenced material came from naive T cells sorted from blood. The receptors here all came from a man aged 50 to 60 in good health.

This clonotype turned up a few times. This CDR3 reads CASSLAGGQLVPDTGELFF. The CDR3 DNA reads TGTGCCAGCAGTTTAGCCGGGGGCCAACTAGTCCCCGACACCGGGGAGCTGTTTTTT. V and J are TRBV27 and TRBJ2-2, with D perhaps given as TRBD1 or TRBD2 (6 bases each). CDR3 length: 19 amino acids. CDR1 and CDR2 from the germline V gene are MNHEY and SMNVEV (reference sequence). V was pared by 2 bases and J by 3 bases, with 22 bases between.

This clonotype was found a few times. The gene calls are TRBV4-3 and TRBJ2-1; 9 bases fit TRBD2. Per the germline V gene, CDR1 is LGHNA and CDR2 is YSLEER. The CDR3 consists of 13 residues. J was trimmed by 14 bases and V by 0 bases; bases with no gene match: 5. The CDR3 protein is CASSQDLRGGKFF. CDR3 coding DNA: TGCGCCAGCAGCCAAGATCTGCGGGGGGGCAAGTTCTTC.

V gene TRBV6-1 combines with J gene TRBJ1-2, with 8 bases fitting TRBD1. Germline CDR1 is MNHNS and CDR2 is SASEGT. Trimming at V came to 8 bases and at J to 2 bases, leaving 16 bases not matched to a gene. The CDR3 covers 17 residues. As DNA, the CDR3 is TGTGCCAGCGGGGAGTGGGTAGGGACAGGAGCCAACTATGGCTACACCTTC. It specifies CASGEWVGTGANYGYTF.

The table lists this clonotype with a few counts. CDR3 region: CASSPRQGGAFF. CDR3 DNA: TGTGCCAGCAGCCCCCGACAGGGTGGAGCTTTCTTT. The chain is built from TRBV13 and TRBJ1-1; 7 bases are shared with TRBD1. Germline V gives CDR1 PRHDT, CDR2 FYEKMQ (reference sequence). The V segment lost 5 bases and the J segment 10 bases; nucleotides outside the gene matches: 7. The CDR3 runs to 12 residues.

This clonotype has just a few counts. The chain has TRBV10-3 and TRBJ2-2, with TRBD1 matching over 8 bases. The length of the CDR3 is 16 residues. Germline assignment: CDR1 ENHRY and CDR2 SYGVKD. With 7 bases clipped from V and 4 bases from J, the junction kept 11 bases outside the gene matches. This chain's CDR3 is CAITKDRGVGTGELFF. The DNA for the CDR3 is TGTGCCATCACCAAAGACAGGGGAGTTGGCACCGGGGAGCTGTTTTTT.

This chain uses TRBV6-5 with TRBJ2-6; D is unresolved. The germline V gene has CDR1 MNHEY and CDR2 SVGAGI. The V end was cut by 4 bases, the J end by 0 bases, with 16 bases between. This CDR3 is 18 amino acids long. The CDR3 sequence: CASSLLNSSPSGANVLTF. The CDR3 nucleotides read TGTGCCAGCAGTTTACTTAACTCTTCCCCCTCTGGGGCCAACGTCCTGACTTTC.

This clonotype was picked up many times. As DNA, the CDR3 is TGTGCCAGCAGTTTAGCGCCAATAAAAAACACCGGGGAGCTGTTTTTT. Its protein product is CASSLAPIKNTGELFF. The chain is built from TRBV12-3 or TRBV12-4 and TRBJ2-2, with no clear D. Trimming stripped 0 bases from V and 2 bases from J, with 10 bases between. This CDR3 comprises 16 residues.

This clonotype has just a few counts. The genes are TRBV9 and TRBJ2-7; D is possibly TRBD1 or TRBD2 (5 bases each). This CDR3 region has 14 residues. Per the germline V gene, CDR1 is SGDLS and CDR2 is YYNGEE. V was shortened by 2 bases and J by 6 bases, with 15 bases between the two germline ends. The CDR3 loop reads CASSVSGTPGEQYF. CDR3 DNA sequence: TGTGCCAGCAGCGTGTCGGGGACCCCGGGCGAGCAGTACTTC.

This clonotype has a count of ten or more. The V and J genes are TRBV7-8 and TRBJ1-3, with a possible D match to TRBD1 (6 bases). V gave up 1 base and J gave up 4 bases, with 20 bases separating them. The CDR3 is 18 residues long. The germline V gene has CDR1 SGHVS and CDR2 FQNEAQ. CDR3 loop: CASSLVGTPGGGGNTIYF. The DNA of the CDR3 is TGTGCCAGCAGCTTAGTTGGTACCCCTGGTGGGGGCGGAAACACCATATATTTT.

A few counts support this clonotype. The chain combines TRBV12-3 or TRBV12-4 with TRBJ2-3; D is uncertain. This CDR3 contains 15 residues. V was trimmed by 3 bases and J by 0 bases, leaving 10 bases between them. The CDR3 spells CASSFGVLSTDTQYF. The CDR3 DNA follows: TGTGCCAGCAGTTTTGGAGTTCTTAGCACAGATACGCAGTATTTT.

This clonotype was recorded at least ten times. The chain joins TRBV5-1 to TRBJ2-2, with a weak D call TRBD1 (6 bases). With 0 bases removed from V and 3 bases from J, the gap between germline ends came to 9 bases. The germline V gene has CDR1 SGHRS and CDR2 YFSETQ. CDR3 length equals 15 residues. CDR3 nucleotides: TGCGCCAGCAGCTTGGGTCAGGGGTACACCGGGGAGCTGTTTTTT. Protein product: CASSLGQGYTGELFF.

The chain joins TRBV5-1 to TRBJ2-1; 9 nucleotides agree with TRBD1. V lost 0 bases and J lost 6; bases outside the gene matches: 10. Germline assignment: CDR1 SGHRS and CDR2 YFSETQ. The CDR3 length is 17 residues. Written as DNA, the CDR3 is TGCGCCAGCAGCTTGGGTTACTTACAGGGGGCGAGCAATGAGCAGTTCTTC. Residues: CASSLGYLQGASNEQFF. The entire variable domain, with the rest obtained from reference TRBV5-1 and TRBJ2-1, is as follows: KAGVTQTPRYLIKTRGQQVTLSCSPISGHRSVSWYQQTPGQGLQFLFEYFSETQRNKGNFPGRFSGRQFSNSRSEMNVSTLELGDSALYLCASSLGYLQGASNEQFFGPGTRLTVL.

The gene calls are TRBV15 and TRBJ1-2, with D possibly being TRBD1 (5 bases). The germline V gene has CDR1 LNHNV and CDR2 YYDKDF (reference sequence). The CDR3 extends over 16 amino acids. V was clipped by 0 bases and J by 2 bases, with 13 bases between them. The CDR3 loop reads CATSREMAGKNYGYTF. The DNA of the CDR3 is TGTGCCACCAGCAGAGAAATGGCAGGGAAAAACTATGGCTACACCTTC.

This sequence joins TRBV5-1 and TRBJ2-7; 9 bases are a match to TRBD1. The CDR3 sequence is 16 residues long. V dropped 0 bases and J dropped 2; count of bases not matched to a gene: 6. Per the germline V gene, CDR1 is SGHRS and CDR2 is YFSETQ. CDR3 protein: CASSLGDRTGAYEQYF. CDR3 coding DNA: TGCGCCAGCAGCTTGGGGGATAGGACAGGGGCCTACGAGCAGTACTTC.

This clonotype is a singleton in its sample. The CDR3 nucleotides read TGTGCCAGCAGGATATATCACGGGGAGCTGTTTTTT. It yields the protein CASRIYHGELFF. The gene calls are TRBV6-2 or TRBV6-3 and TRBJ2-2; D uncertain. Trimming cost V 6 bases and J 7 bases, with 9 bases left between them. Germline CDR1 is MNHEY and CDR2 is SVGEGT. The CDR3 runs to 12 residues.

This clonotype came up many times. The chain couples TRBV5-1 to TRBJ1-6; 8 bases map to TRBD1. The CDR3 is 16 amino acids. With 4 bases clipped from V and 3 bases from J, the junction kept 6 bases outside the gene matches. Germline CDR1 SGHRS, CDR2 YFSETQ. The DNA of the CDR3 is TGCGCCAGCAGCCCGGAGGGGACAGGCTATAATTCACCCCTCCACTTT. Translated, it gives CASSPEGTGYNSPLHF. Using reference TRBV5-1 and TRBJ1-6 for the parts outside the CDR3, the full variable domain is KAGVTQTPRYLIKTRGQQVTLSCSPISGHRSVSWYQQTPGQGLQFLFEYFSETQRNKGNFPGRFSGRQFSNSRSEMNVSTLELGDSALYLCASSPEGTGYNSPLHFGNGTRLTVT.

The chain links TRBV4-2 to TRBJ2-7, with D maybe TRBD1 (6 bases). Germline CDR1 LGHNA, CDR2 YNFKEQ. The CDR3 spans 18 residues. Trimming took 2 bases from V and 5 from J, leaving 25 bases between them. The DNA for the CDR3 is TGTGCCAGCAGCCAACCCGGCAGGGGACCCATTTTCCCCCACGAGCAGTACTTC. Its protein product is CASSQPGRGPIFPHEQYF.

The chain recombines TRBV20-1 with TRBJ2-5; 10 bases are a match to TRBD2. There are 13 residues in the CDR3. The junction had 6 bases not matched to a gene; V was cut back by 6 bases and J by 5 bases. Germline V gives CDR1 DFQATT, CDR2 SNEGSKA (reference sequence). The CDR3 region has the DNA TGCAGTGCCCCAACTAGCGGGATGGAGACCCAGTACTTC. Its protein is CSAPTSGMETQYF.

In this sample, this clonotype turned up a few times. The gene calls are TRBV5-1 and TRBJ2-3; TRBD2 might be the D (5 bases). V lost 1 base, J lost 1 base, and 10 bases lay in between. The CDR3 consists of 15 residues. Germline values: CDR1 SGHRS, CDR2 YFSETQ. CDR3 amino acids: CASSLTGTGTDTQYF. The DNA for the CDR3 is TGCGCCAGCAGCTTGACGGGAACAGGCACAGATACGCAGTATTTT. Complete variable domain (other parts from reference TRBV5-1 and TRBJ2-3): KAGVTQTPRYLIKTRGQQVTLSCSPISGHRSVSWYQQTPGQGLQFLFEYFSETQRNKGNFPGRFSGRQFSNSRSEMNVSTLELGDSALYLCASSLTGTGTDTQYFGPGTRLTVL.

This clonotype has just a few counts. The chain carries TRBV6-1 and TRBJ2-2; TRBD2 agrees at 9 bases. The germline gives CDR1 MNHNS, CDR2 SASEGT. V shed 5 bases and J 5 bases; nucleotides not matched to a gene: 9. The CDR3 length is 16 residues. CDR3 region: CASSPLGAGGTGELFF. The CDR3 nucleotides read TGTGCCAGCAGTCCCTTAGGGGCGGGGGGGACCGGGGAGCTGTTTTTT.

This clonotype came up a few times. The chain employs TRBV20-1 and TRBJ2-5; the D gene is possibly TRBD1 (5 bases). Between the trimmed V and J ends, which lost 3 bases and 5 bases, there was a span of 19 bases. The CDR3 is made up of 15 amino acids. Germline V lookup: CDR1 DFQATT, CDR2 SNEGSKA (reference sequence). The CDR3 is CSARVGAVFMETQYF. DNA for the CDR3: TGCAGTGCTAGGGTTGGGGCCGTTTTCATGGAGACCCAGTACTTC.